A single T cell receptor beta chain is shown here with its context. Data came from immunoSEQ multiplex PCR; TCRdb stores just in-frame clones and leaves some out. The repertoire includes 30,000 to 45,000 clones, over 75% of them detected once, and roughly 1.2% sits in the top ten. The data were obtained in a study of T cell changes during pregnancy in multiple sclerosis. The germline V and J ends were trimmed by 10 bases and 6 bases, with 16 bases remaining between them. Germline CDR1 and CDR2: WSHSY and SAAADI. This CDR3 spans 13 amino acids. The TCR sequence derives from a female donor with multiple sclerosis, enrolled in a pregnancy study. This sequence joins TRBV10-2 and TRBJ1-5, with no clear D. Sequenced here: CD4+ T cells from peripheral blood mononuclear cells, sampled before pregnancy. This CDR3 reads CATSSVSVQPQHF. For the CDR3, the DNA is TGCGCCACTTCGTCCGTCTCGGTTCAGCCCCAGCATTTT.